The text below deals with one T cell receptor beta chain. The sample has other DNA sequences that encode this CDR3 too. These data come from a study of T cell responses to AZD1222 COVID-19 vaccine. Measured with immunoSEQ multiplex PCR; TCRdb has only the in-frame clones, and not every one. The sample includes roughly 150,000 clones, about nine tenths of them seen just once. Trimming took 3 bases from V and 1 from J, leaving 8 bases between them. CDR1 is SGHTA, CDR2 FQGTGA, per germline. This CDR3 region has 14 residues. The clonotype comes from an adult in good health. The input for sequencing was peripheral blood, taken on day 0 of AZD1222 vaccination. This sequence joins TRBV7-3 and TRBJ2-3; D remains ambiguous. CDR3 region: CASSLGWGTDTQYF. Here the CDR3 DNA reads TGTGCCAGCAGCTTGGGGTGGGGCACAGATACGCAGTATTTT.